The rows below give T cell receptor beta chains drawn from one sample of a study of CDR3 diversity in severe acne. TCRdb re-called the PCR reads through MiXCR, storing one row per CDR3 protein. The sample lists 97,000 or so distinct CDR3 sequences, roughly half seen once, with 12% in the top ten. The sequencing input was blood. The source of these receptors is a male donor with acne. Both conserved end residues are part of each CDR3. D genes are given only for firm matches. Some rows have no size entry. The others give once, few or many, or a class for an expanded clone.

clone_size	cdr3_length	v_call	d_call	j_call	cdr3_aa	cdr3_nt
.	18	TRBV24-1	TRBD1	TRBJ1-1	CATSDRYRGPGPNTEAFF	TGTGCCACCAGTGACCGGTACAGGGGGCCCGGCCCGAACACTGAAGCTTTCTTT
few	14	TRBV6-1	TRBD1	TRBJ1-3	CASRFDRAGNTIYF	TGTGCCAGCAGATTTGACAGGGCTGGAAACACCATATATTTT
many	13	TRBV6-4	.	TRBJ2-2	CATGSGLTGELFF	TGTGCCACCGGTAGCGGCCTCACCGGGGAGCTGTTTTTT
.	15	TRBV20-1	TRBD2	TRBJ2-1	CSAYDLAGVVDEQFF	TGCAGTGCTTACGACCTAGCGGGAGTTGTTGATGAGCAGTTCTTC
.	11	TRBV20-1	.	TRBJ1-1	CSANLEVLAFF	TGCAGTGCTAACCTGGAGGTATTGGCTTTCTTT
.	12	TRBV7-7	.	TRBJ2-7	CASSRSSYEQHF	TGTGCTAGCAGTCGTAGCTCCTACGAGCAGCACTTC
.	13	TRBV5-1	.	TRBJ1-2	CASSLETLYGYTF	TGCGCCAGCAGCTTGGAAACCCTCTATGGCTACACCTTC
.	15	TRBV5-6	TRBD2	TRBJ2-5	CASSTVGTSYETQYF	TGTGCCAGCAGCACGGTGGGGACTAGCTACGAGACCCAGTACTTC
many	15	TRBV9	TRBD2	TRBJ2-5	CASSVGAGVGETQYF	TGTGCCAGCAGCGTAGGAGCGGGAGTTGGGGAGACCCAGTACTTC
.	15	TRBV15	.	TRBJ1-1	CATSIRRGTNTEAFF	TGTGCCACCAGCATACGGAGGGGAACGAACACTGAAGCTTTCTTT
.	13	TRBV7-9	.	TRBJ1-4	CASSPGNTEKLFF	TGTGCCAGCAGCCCAGGGAACACTGAAAAACTGTTTTTT
.	14	TRBV28	.	TRBJ1-6	CASSSTGDNSPLHF	TGTGCCAGCAGTTCGACAGGAGATAATTCACCCCTCCACTTT
few	16	TRBV20-1	TRBD2	TRBJ2-1	CSARDVTSGRHNEQFF	TGCAGTGCTAGAGATGTAACTAGCGGGAGGCACAATGAGCAGTTCTTC
few	15	TRBV27	TRBD2	TRBJ2-5	CASSLAVDGMGTQYF	TGTGCCAGCAGCCTAGCGGTAGATGGCATGGGGACCCAGTACTTC
.	15	TRBV25-1	TRBD2	TRBJ2-1	CARDSSSGSMNEQFF	TGTGCTAGAGATTCCTCCAGCGGGAGTATGAATGAGCAGTTCTTC
.	16	TRBV5-8	TRBD1	TRBJ2-2	CASSVDRDGNTGELFF	TGTGCCAGCAGCGTCGACAGGGATGGAAACACCGGGGAGCTGTTTTTT
.	15	TRBV7-8	.	TRBJ1-4	CASSLESRSNEKLFF	TGTGCCAGCAGTTTAGAGAGCAGGTCCAATGAAAAACTGTTTTTT
.	18	TRBV2	TRBD2	TRBJ2-3	CASRPTSGRAWGTDTQYF	TGTGCCAGCAGGCCGACTAGCGGGAGGGCCTGGGGCACAGATACGCAGTATTTT
.	16	TRBV25-1	.	TRBJ1-1	CASSFYSGAQNTEAFF	TGTGCCAGCAGTTTTTATTCGGGGGCCCAGAACACTGAAGCTTTCTTT
.	11	TRBV7-7	.	TRBJ2-1	CASRGRGEQFF	TGTGCTAGCCGAGGGAGAGGTGAGCAGTTCTTC
few	13	TRBV25-1	.	TRBJ1-2	CASSEQAADGYTF	TGTGCCAGCAGTGAACAGGCAGCGGATGGCTACACCTTC
.	15	TRBV6-2/TRBV6-3	TRBD1	TRBJ2-5	CASRTRTGRQETQYF	TGTGCCAGCAGGACAAGGACAGGGCGGCAAGAGACCCAGTACTTC
few	15	TRBV7-8	.	TRBJ1-4	CASSPQPPTNEKLFF	TGTGCCAGCAGCCCGCAGCCTCCAACTAATGAAAAACTGTTTTTT
many	11	TRBV20-1	.	TRBJ2-1	CSAPPHNEQFF	TGCAGTGCGCCCCCCCACAATGAGCAGTTCTTC
many	18	TRBV9	TRBD2	TRBJ2-3	CASSPPYGLAEGTDTQYF	TGTGCCAGCAGCCCCCCATATGGACTAGCGGAAGGCACAGATACGCAGTATTTT
many	14	TRBV7-9	.	TRBJ2-7	CASSHRQYSYEQYF	TGTGCCAGCAGCCACAGGCAGTACTCCTACGAGCAGTACTTC
many	16	TRBV2	TRBD2	TRBJ2-1	CASSERGTSGRNEQFF	TGTGCCAGCAGTGAGAGAGGGACTAGCGGGAGAAATGAGCAGTTCTTC
few	14	TRBV28	TRBD1	TRBJ1-2	CASSPGQGADGYTF	TGTGCCAGCAGCCCGGGACAGGGGGCAGATGGCTACACCTTC
.	15	TRBV10-3	TRBD1	TRBJ2-6	CASSLGQRGANVLTF	TGTGCCAGCAGTTTGGGACAGCGCGGGGCCAACGTCCTGACTTTC
.	13	TRBV27	.	TRBJ1-5	CASSSRGGQPQHF	TGTGCCAGCAGTTCCCGAGGGGGTCAGCCCCAGCATTTT
.	13	TRBV7-2	TRBD2	TRBJ2-5	CAGSLAGGETQYF	TGTGCCGGCAGCTTAGCGGGGGGGGAGACCCAGTACTTC
many	13	TRBV24-1	.	TRBJ1-3	CATSAGAWDTIYF	TGTGCCACCAGTGCGGGGGCGTGGGACACCATATATTTT
.	13	TRBV7-3	TRBD1	TRBJ1-1	CASSLEQGTEAFF	TGTGCCAGCAGCTTAGAACAGGGGACTGAAGCTTTCTTT
.	15	TRBV2	TRBD1	TRBJ1-6	CASSPGGTGGSPLHF	TGTGCCAGCAGCCCAGGGGGGACAGGGGGGTCACCCCTCCACTTT
once	14	TRBV11-1	TRBD1	TRBJ2-7	CASSESGDRDEQYF	TGTGCCAGCAGCGAGTCCGGGGACAGGGACGAGCAGTACTTC
many	15	TRBV20-1	TRBD2	TRBJ2-2	CSARAEGTSGGELFF	TGCAGTGCTAGAGCAGAAGGGACTAGTGGCGGGGAGCTGTTTTTT
.	15	TRBV24-1	.	TRBJ1-3	CATSGRLCSGNTIYF	TGTGCCACCAGTGGGAGGCTGTGCTCTGGAAACACCATATATTTT
.	13	TRBV2	.	TRBJ1-4	CASEDRLNEKLFF	TGTGCCAGCGAGGACCGGCTTAATGAAAAACTGTTTTTT
.	22	TRBV11-1	.	TRBJ2-3	CASSFYICSARLTGGATDTQYF	.
medium-sized	12	TRBV20-1	.	TRBJ2-2	CSAKLLSGELFF	TGCAGTGCTAAACTCTTGAGCGGGGAGCTGTTTTTT
.	19	TRBV5-8	.	TRBJ1-6	CASSLASIRGLSYNSPLHF	TGTGCCAGCAGCTTAGCTTCCATCAGGGGATTGTCCTATAATTCACCCCTCCACTTT
medium-sized	16	TRBV7-2	.	TRBJ2-7	CASSLAVADSSYEQYF	TGTGCCAGCAGCTTAGCTGTAGCGGACAGCTCCTACGAGCAGTACTTC